This T cell receptor (beta chain) derives from a study of blood T cell repertoires in COVID-19. Across the whole study: Whether acute or convalescent, the COVID-19 samples came from the United States, Italy and Spain.

Sequencing used immunoSEQ multiplex PCR; TCRdb keeps in-frame clones, though not all of them. The sample lists tens of thousands of clones, 80% to 90% occurring once. The CDR3 has 18 residues. Germline CDR1 is KGHSH and CDR2 is LQKENI. V was trimmed by 5 bases and J by 1 base, leaving 23 bases between them. The TCR sequence derives from a human donor in a cohort sampled during active COVID-19. The rearrangement links TRBV18 to TRBJ2-5; D not certain. The specimen was peripheral blood. The CDR3 region has the DNA TGTGCCAGCTCAGATAGTTCGGCGGCCCTCAATTTCCAAGAGACCCAGTACTTC. This gives the protein CASSDSSAALNFQETQYF.